Here is one T cell receptor beta chain with its context. What it binds is unknown. The data are from a study of T cells expressing NK-cell markers. TCRdb reprocessed the 5' RACE reads, with one entry per CDR3 protein and no DNA. The listing contains under 200,000 distinct CDR3 sequences. The study's findings and limits: The study left the HCMV specificity of expanded NKG2C+ T cell clones unresolved.

Germline V lookup: CDR1 LGHDT, CDR2 YNNKEL (reference sequence). The CDR3 covers 16 residues. The source of this sequence is a woman aged 18-69 years in good health. V is TRBV3-1 and J is TRBJ2-7; as DNA is missing, the TRBD1 call by TCRdb cannot be tested. Sample: blood T cells: a sorted CD56 or NKG2C T cell subset, CD4+ or CD8+ T cells, or bulk PBMC T cells (not recorded which). This chain's CDR3 is CASSTPRSGGAYEQYF.